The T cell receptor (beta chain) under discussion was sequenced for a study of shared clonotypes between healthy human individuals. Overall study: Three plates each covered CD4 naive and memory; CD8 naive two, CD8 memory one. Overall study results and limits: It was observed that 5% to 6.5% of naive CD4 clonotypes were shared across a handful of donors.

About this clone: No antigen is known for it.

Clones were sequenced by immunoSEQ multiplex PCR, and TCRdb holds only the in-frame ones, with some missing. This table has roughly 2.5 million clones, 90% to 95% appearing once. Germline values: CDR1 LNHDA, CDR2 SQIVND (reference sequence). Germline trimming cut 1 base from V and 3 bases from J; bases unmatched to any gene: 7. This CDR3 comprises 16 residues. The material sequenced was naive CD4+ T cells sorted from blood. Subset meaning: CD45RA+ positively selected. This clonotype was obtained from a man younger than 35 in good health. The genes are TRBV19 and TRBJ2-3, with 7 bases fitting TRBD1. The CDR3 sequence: CASSIASGGETDTQYF. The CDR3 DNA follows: TGTGCCAGTAGTATAGCCTCAGGGGGTGAGACAGATACGCAGTATTTT.